The entry below describes one T cell receptor (beta chain). The antigen is unknown. This sample was taken from a study of a mutant IDH1 vaccine in newly diagnosed glioma. About the study: Beginning 4-6 weeks after radiotherapy alone, or with temozolomide cycles, vaccination took place. The V12 visit happened in week 35, and the V13 visit happened in week 47.

Here immunoSEQ multiplex PCR was the method, and the copy in TCRdb shows in-frame clones only, minus some. Of around 53,000 clones in the sample, around 85% were seen once. Time point: week 35, safety follow-up. The study gave 300 ug of mutant IDH1 20-mer peptide per vaccine dose, with topical imiquimod. The patients were given eight vaccinations, one each in weeks 1, 3, 5, 7, 11, 15, 19 and 23. Germline V gene lookup returns CDR1 SNHLY and CDR2 FYNNEI. V was pared by 7 bases and J by 1 base, with 20 bases between. The CDR3 sequence is 17 residues long. The sample was PBMCs, taken from a glioma patient whose treatment included an IDH1 peptide vaccine. The chain joins TRBV2 to TRBJ1-5, with D unclear. The receptor was isolated from a man between 40 and 49 years old with glioma. The CDR3 here is CASTPERRGRSNQPQHF. DNA for the CDR3: TGTGCCAGCACCCCCGAACGTAGAGGGCGGAGCAATCAGCCCCAGCATTTT.